A single sample gave rise to the 15 T cell receptor beta chains below, sequenced in a study of blood T cell repertoires in COVID-19. The repertoire was sequenced with immunoSEQ multiplex PCR; TCRdb's copy has only in-frame clones and lacks some. The sample has 150,000 to 200,000 clones, more than 75% seen once; the top ten hold about 4.5%. Sequencing was carried out using peripheral blood. The receptor source for this set is a human donor in a cohort sampled during active COVID-19.

CDR3 DNA: TGTGCCAGCAGTCTTCAGGGACAGGGCTACGAGCAGTACTTC. Its protein product is CASSLQGQGYEQYF. The chain links TRBV3-1 (or the pseudogene TRBV3-2) to TRBJ2-7, with TRBD1 matching over 9 bases. CDR3 length: 14 residues. The V segment lost 6 bases and the J segment 3 bases; nucleotides outside the gene matches: 6. Germline assignment: CDR1 LGHDT and CDR2 YNNKEL (reference sequence).

The J gene is TRBJ1-5, the V gene TRBV24-1, with 12 positions matching TRBD1. The CDR3 has 17 residues. J gave up 4 bases and V 6 bases, and 9 bases lay outside the gene matches. The germline V gene has CDR1 KGHDR and CDR2 SFDVKD. CDR3 nucleotide sequence: TGTGCCACCAGTAAGGGACAGGGGGCGATAATTAATCAGCCCCAGCATTTT. Translating it yields CATSKGQGAIINQPQHF.

The chain joins TRBV27 to TRBJ1-2, with 11 bases lining up with TRBD1. The CDR3 runs 14 residues. V shed 6 bases, J shed 3 bases, and the junction held 3 bases outside the gene matches. CDR1 is MNHEY, CDR2 SMNVEV, per germline (reference sequence). CDR3 region: CASRRTGGYYGYTF. DNA for the CDR3: TGTGCCAGCAGACGGACAGGGGGCTACTATGGCTACACCTTC.

CDR3 sequence reads: CASSLSAGNEQYF. The DNA for the CDR3 is TGCGCCAGCAGCTTGAGTGCAGGGAACGAGCAGTACTTC. The V call is TRBV5-1, the J call TRBJ2-7, with TRBD1 as a possible D gene (5 bases). Germline CDR1 and CDR2: SGHRS and YFSETQ. The ends were cut back, 1 base at V and 5 bases at J, with 10 bases in the middle. The CDR3 totals 13 residues.

This rearrangement joins TRBV3-1 (or the pseudogene TRBV3-2) to TRBJ2-7; TRBD1 is a possible D gene (6 bases). With 0 bases removed from V and 4 bases from J, the gap between germline ends came to 13 bases. Germline lookup yields CDR1 LGHDT and CDR2 YNNKEL (reference sequence). CDR3 size: 15 residues. Here the CDR3 DNA reads TGTGCCAGCAGCCAAGACAACAGGGCTGGATACGAGCAGTACTTC. The encoded protein is CASSQDNRAGYEQYF.

The J gene is TRBJ2-3, the V gene TRBV19; 9 bases are shared with TRBD2. The CDR3 covers 14 residues. CDR1 is LNHDA and CDR2 is SQIVND in the germline V gene (reference sequence). V was pared by 5 bases and J by 3 bases, with 3 bases of the junction left unmatched. The CDR3: CASSLLAGTDTQYF. The DNA of the CDR3 is TGTGCCAGTAGTCTCCTAGCGGGAACAGATACGCAGTATTTT.

The chain joins TRBV28 to TRBJ2-1, with TRBD1 matching over 10 bases. Germline-derived CDR1 and CDR2 are MDHEN and SYDVKM. This CDR3 spans 16 amino acids. The junction had 13 bases not matched to a gene; V was cut back by 6 bases and J by 8 bases. This CDR3 is CASSPTTGQGLHEQFF. The DNA for the CDR3 is TGTGCCAGCAGCCCTACGACGGGACAGGGGCTCCATGAGCAGTTCTTC.

This clone came up once. The rearrangement uses TRBV29-1 and TRBJ2-7; the match to TRBD1 covers 7 bases. Germline CDR1 and CDR2: SQVTM and ANQGSEA. Trimming took 6 bases from V and 3 from J; bases not matched to a gene: 23. This CDR3 contains 18 residues. This CDR3 is CSVGVILQGPGMGYEQYF. Here the CDR3 DNA reads TGCAGCGTAGGCGTCATCTTACAGGGGCCAGGAATGGGCTACGAGCAGTACTTC.

V and J are TRBV12-3 or TRBV12-4 and TRBJ1-6; D may be TRBD1 (6 bases). The CDR3 is 12 residues long. V shed 6 bases and J shed 11 bases, with 11 bases lying between them. The CDR3 sequence: CASSRQVPPLHF. CDR3 DNA: TGTGCCAGCAGCCGACAGGTCCCACCCCTCCACTTT.

CDR3 protein: CASSEWTGARLDTQYF. DNA of the CDR3: TGTGCCAGCAGTGAATGGACAGGGGCGAGGTTGGATACGCAGTATTTT. The V and J genes are TRBV6-1 and TRBJ2-3; 9 nucleotides align to TRBD1. The germline V gene encodes CDR1 MNHNS and CDR2 SASEGT. CDR3 length equals 16 residues. V lost 2 bases to trimming and J lost 6 bases; unmatched junction nucleotides: 9.

The chain joins TRBV7-9 to TRBJ2-5; 7 bases map to TRBD1. This CDR3 region has 12 residues. The V gene's germline CDR1 is SEHNR and CDR2 FQNEAQ (reference sequence). Trimming cost V 5 bases and J 7 bases; bases outside gene matches: 4. The DNA for the CDR3 is TGTGCCAGCAGCAGGGACAGATCGACCCAGTACTTC. Protein: CASSRDRSTQYF.

This clone is a singleton in its sample. This sequence joins TRBV12-3 or TRBV12-4 and TRBJ2-7, with 9 positions matching TRBD1. Trimming removed 6 bases from V and 2 bases from J; junction bases left unmatched: 2. The CDR3 is 13 residues long. Here the CDR3 DNA reads TGTGCCAGCAGCACAGGGGGCCCCTACGAGCAGTACTTC. It is translated as CASSTGGPYEQYF.

The chain carries TRBV4-1 and TRBJ2-1, with 8 bases matching TRBD2. Germline-derived CDR1 and CDR2 are MGHRA and YSYEKL. The CDR3 is 17 residues long. V lost 3 bases and J lost 1; bases outside the gene matches: 8. The CDR3 DNA reads TGCGCCAGCAGCCACAGTTCGACTAGCGATTCCTACAATGAGCAGTTCTTC. It codes for CASSHSSTSDSYNEQFF.

The CDR3 region is CASSSLILAGVTNEQFF. For the CDR3, the DNA is TGTGCCAGCAGCTCTCTGATCCTAGCGGGGGTCACCAATGAGCAGTTCTTC. The chain is built from TRBV7-9 and TRBJ2-1; 10 bases line up with TRBD2. After removal of 4 bases from V and 6 bases from J, the junction contained 12 bases not matched to a gene. Per germline, CDR1 SEHNR and CDR2 FQNEAQ (reference sequence). The CDR3 length is 17 residues.

This clone showed up just once. The chain joins TRBV5-1 to TRBJ2-1; 7 nucleotides match TRBD2. The V segment lost 0 bases and the J segment 9 bases; nucleotides outside the gene matches: 3. Germline V lookup: CDR1 SGHRS, CDR2 YFSETQ. The CDR3 extends over 13 amino acids. CDR3 bases: TGCGCCAGCAGCTTGGTCAGCGGGACTGAGCAGTTCTTC. Translating it yields CASSLVSGTEQFF.